The 21 T cell receptor beta chains reported below all come from one sample, sequenced in a study of cytomegalovirus exposure and HLA in healthy donors (dated by TCRdb to between 2016 and 2019). Library creation used the immunoSEQ multiplex PCR assay. For the multiplex PCR, a mixture combining 60 forward primers for TCR Vbeta segments and 13 reverse primers for TCR Jbeta segments was used. TCRdb took this table from immuneACCESS and kept in-frame rearrangements with V and J called. Such tables lack part of the clones; where checked against another copy, unresolved V genes explain under half of the gap, and the rest is unexplained. Within this sample are 110,000 to 150,000 clones, with roughly 9.8% of them counted one time only. Clones ranked in the top ten supply less than 2% of the sample. The material sequenced was PBMCs. All receptors derive from a man aged 50-59 years in good health and CMV-seronegative.

The chain has TRBV5-1 and TRBJ2-5, with 12 nucleotides matching TRBD2. V was clipped by 4 bases and J by 5 bases; unmatched bases: 9. This CDR3 contains 16 residues. Germline V gene lookup returns CDR1 SGHRS and CDR2 YFSETQ. The CDR3 DNA sequence: TGCGCCAGCAGCCTCGGACTAGCGGGGATTTTTGAGACCCAGTACTTC. Translation gives CASSLGLAGIFETQYF. The full variable domain, rest sourced from reference TRBV5-1 and TRBJ2-5, is KAGVTQTPRYLIKTRGQQVTLSCSPISGHRSVSWYQQTPGQGLQFLFEYFSETQRNKGNFPGRFSGRQFSNSRSEMNVSTLELGDSALYLCASSLGLAGIFETQYFGPGTRLLVL.

The chain uses TRBV21-1 and TRBJ2-5; the D call TRBD1 from the table was never checked on the DNA. TRBV21-1 corresponds to a pseudogene. This CDR3 contains 15 residues. The CDR3 reads CASRNQRGREETQYF. CDR3 nucleotide sequence: TGTGCCAGCAGGAACCAAAGGGGGCGCGAGGAGACCCAGTACTTC.

V gene TRBV29-1 combines with J gene TRBJ1-1, with D uncertain. The CDR3 runs to 12 residues. CDR1 and CDR2 from the germline V gene are SQVTM and ANQGSEA. The V gene lost 7 bases and the J gene lost 3 bases, with 12 bases spanning the gap. CDR3 loop: CSGSRLDTEAFF. Here the CDR3 DNA reads TGCAGCGGTAGCCGTCTCGACACTGAAGCTTTCTTT.

In its sample, this clone was seen a few times. V is TRBV7-2 and J is TRBJ2-5; 7 nucleotides line up with TRBD2. The CDR3 runs to 18 residues. Germline CDR1 reads SGHTA; CDR2 reads FQGNSA. Germline trimming cut 1 base from V and 2 bases from J; bases unmatched to any gene: 13. The chain's CDR3 is CASSLVATRGVGQETQYF. The CDR3 DNA reads as TGTGCCAGCAGCTTAGTAGCCACTCGGGGGGTCGGGCAAGAGACCCAGTACTTC.

This clone came up a few times. The rearrangement links TRBV27 to TRBJ1-4, with 11 bases aligning to TRBD1. Trimming cost V 5 bases and J 6 bases; bases outside gene matches: 2. The length of the CDR3 is 14 residues. Per the germline V gene, CDR1 is MNHEY and CDR2 is SMNVEV (reference sequence). In nucleotides, the CDR3 is TGTGCCAGCAGTGTGGACAGGGGGCATGAAAAACTGTTTTTT. This gives the protein CASSVDRGHEKLFF.

CDR3 loop: CASSNGTSGWYEQYF. The CDR3 DNA is TGTGCCAGCAGCAACGGGACTAGCGGGTGGTACGAGCAGTACTTC. V gene TRBV7-9 combines with J gene TRBJ2-7; 12 nucleotides agree with TRBD2. The CDR3 contains 15 residues. Germline V CDR1 and CDR2: SEHNR, FQNEAQ (reference sequence). With 5 bases clipped from V and 4 bases from J, the junction kept 6 bases outside the gene matches.

In this sample, this clone turned up a few times. The V and J genes are TRBV7-9 and TRBJ2-1; D perhaps matches TRBD2 (5 bases). V lost 5 bases and J 4 bases, leaving 18 bases between the germline ends. The length of the CDR3 is 16 residues. Germline values: CDR1 SEHNR, CDR2 FQNEAQ (reference sequence). The CDR3 region has the DNA TGTGCCAGCAGCCCGACCGGGATGAGGTCTTACAATGAGCAGTTCTTC. It translates to CASSPTGMRSYNEQFF.

This clone was picked up a small number of times. This chain joins TRBV19 and TRBJ1-1; the D gene is possibly TRBD1 (6 bases). Trimming took 4 bases from V and 6 from J, leaving 12 bases between them. CDR1 is LNHDA and CDR2 is SQIVND in the germline V gene (reference sequence). CDR3 length: 13 amino acids. CDR3 in DNA: TGTGCCAGTAGTACCACAGGGTACGCTGAAGCTTTCTTT. Translation gives CASSTTGYAEAFF.

The chain employs TRBV30 and TRBJ2-5; 11 bases match TRBD2. CDR3 length: 17 amino acids. Germline CDR1 GTSNPN, CDR2 SVGIG (reference sequence). The trim removed 0 bases at V and 5 bases at J, leaving 11 bases unmatched. The CDR3 is CAWSVGNSGRASETQYF. CDR3 in DNA: TGTGCCTGGAGTGTAGGAAATAGCGGGAGGGCCTCGGAGACCCAGTACTTC.

This clone appeared a few times. V usage is TRBV19 and J usage is TRBJ1-1; a possible D gene is TRBD1 (5 bases). The length of the CDR3 is 15 residues. Per germline, CDR1 LNHDA and CDR2 SQIVND (reference sequence). Trimming stripped 1 base from V and 0 bases from J, with 9 bases between. This CDR3 reads CASSIGQGLNTEAFF. DNA of the CDR3: TGTGCCAGTAGTATAGGGCAGGGCTTGAACACTGAAGCTTTCTTT.

This clone was counted only a few times. This chain connects TRBV12-5 to TRBJ1-1; 8 nucleotides line up with TRBD1. Germline V lookup: CDR1 LGHNT, CDR2 FRNRAP. This CDR3 has 19 residues. Germline trimming cut 1 base from V and 3 bases from J; bases unmatched to any gene: 16. This CDR3 reads CASGLDLFPRGLGDTEAFF. The CDR3 nucleotides are TGTGCTAGTGGTTTGGACCTTTTCCCCAGGGGGCTGGGAGACACTGAAGCTTTCTTT.

Points on this clone: The junction shows a germline mismatch at one end, possibly a read error. The rearrangement uses TRBV7-3 and TRBJ2-2; 8 bases fit TRBD2. The CDR3 contains 17 residues. Per germline, CDR1 SGHTA and CDR2 FQGTGA. Here the CDR3 DNA reads TGTGCCAGCGGCTTAAATGCGGGAGGTTGGAACACCGGGGAGCTGTTTTTT. Its protein is CASGLNAGGWNTGELFF.

This clone was observed a few times. The chain has TRBV2 and TRBJ1-5, with a possible D match to TRBD1 (5 bases). Germline V lookup: CDR1 SNHLY, CDR2 FYNNEI. The V end was cut by 1 base, the J end by 7 bases, with 11 bases between. This CDR3 spans 14 amino acids. This CDR3 reads CASSEGRGGQPQHF. The CDR3 nucleotides read TGTGCCAGCAGTGAAGGAAGGGGTGGGCAGCCCCAGCATTTT.

This clone was counted only a few times. The rearrangement links TRBV29-1 to TRBJ2-5, with 11 bases lining up with TRBD2. Germline loops: CDR1 SQVTM, CDR2 ANQGSEA. The trim removed 7 bases at V and 5 bases at J, leaving 6 bases unmatched. CDR3 length equals 13 residues. The CDR3 DNA sequence: TGCAGCGCTATGACTAGCGGGACGGAGACCCAGTACTTC. It codes for CSAMTSGTETQYF.

This clone was detected only a few times. The chain links TRBV20-1 to TRBJ2-5, with D hard to call. V was shortened by 7 bases and J by 7 bases, with 13 bases between the two germline ends. The CDR3 loop spans 11 amino acids. In germline, CDR1 is DFQATT, CDR2 SNEGSKA (reference sequence). CDR3 nucleotides: TGCAGTGTCCTTCCGAGAGGGACCCAGTACTTC. This codes for CSVLPRGTQYF.

This clone came up a few times. The V and J genes are TRBV5-1 and TRBJ2-1; 11 bases match TRBD2. Germline-derived CDR1 and CDR2 are SGHRS and YFSETQ. The CDR3 covers 18 residues. J was trimmed by 12 bases and V by 2 bases; bases with no gene match: 19. The CDR3 protein is CASSLVRSAVAGGPPQFF. CDR3 nucleotide sequence: TGCGCCAGCAGCTTAGTCCGTTCCGCGGTAGCGGGAGGGCCCCCGCAGTTCTTC. Together with reference TRBV5-1 and TRBJ2-1, the CDR3 gives the full variable domain: KAGVTQTPRYLIKTRGQQVTLSCSPISGHRSVSWYQQTPGQGLQFLFEYFSETQRNKGNFPGRFSGRQFSNSRSEMNVSTLELGDSALYLCASSLVRSAVAGGPPQFFGPGTRLTVL.

There are a few counts of this clone. The V gene is TRBV7-3, the J gene TRBJ2-3; D call uncertain. Trimming took 4 bases from V and 1 from J, leaving 6 bases between them. Germline lookup yields CDR1 SGHTA and CDR2 FQGTGA. This CDR3 spans 13 amino acids. The DNA of the CDR3 is TGTGCCAGCAGCTCTATGGGCACAGATACGCAGTATTTT. This encodes CASSSMGTDTQYF. The full variable domain, with the rest looked up from reference TRBV7-3 and TRBJ2-3, is GAGVSQTPSNKVTEKGKYVELRCDPISGHTALYWYRQSLGQGPEFLIYFQGTGAADDSGLPNDRFFAVRPEGSVSTLKIQRTERGDSAVYLCASSSMGTDTQYFGPGTRLTVL.

As to this clone: Other DNA sequences from this sample encode an identical CDR3 as well. This rearrangement joins TRBV5-1 to TRBJ2-5, with TRBD2 identical over 11 bases. Germline V gene lookup returns CDR1 SGHRS and CDR2 YFSETQ. Unmatched junction bases numbered 3, after V lost 4 bases and J lost 1 base. The CDR3 has 15 amino acids. The CDR3 protein is CASSPLAGGQETQYF. CDR3 coding DNA: TGCGCCAGCAGCCCTCTAGCGGGAGGCCAAGAGACCCAGTACTTC.

The chain employs TRBV10-3 and TRBJ1-1, with 9 bases matching TRBD1. CDR3 size: 16 residues. Unmatched junction bases numbered 9, after V lost 6 bases and J lost 1 base. In germline, CDR1 is ENHRY, CDR2 SYGVKD. The CDR3 region has the DNA TGTGCCATCAGGGCCGGGACAGGGAGCTCGAACACTGAAGCTTTCTTT. It encodes CAIRAGTGSSNTEAFF.

This clone was detected ten times or more. The rearrangement uses TRBV2 and TRBJ1-1; 7 bases line up with TRBD1. This CDR3 has 13 residues. Germline CDR1 is SNHLY and CDR2 is FYNNEI. V dropped 6 bases and J dropped 5; count of bases not matched to a gene: 6. CDR3 sequence reads: CASSQGDSTEAFF. The CDR3 DNA reads as TGTGCCAGCAGCCAGGGGGATTCAACTGAAGCTTTCTTT.

The rearrangement joins TRBV6-1 to TRBJ2-3, with D tentatively TRBD2 (5 bases). Trimming took 6 bases from V and 10 from J, leaving 14 bases between them. The germline gives CDR1 MNHNS, CDR2 SASEGT. The CDR3 is made up of 12 amino acids. The CDR3 DNA sequence: TGTGCCAGCAGGCCGGTTAGCGAGGCGCAGTATTTT. Its translation is CASRPVSEAQYF.